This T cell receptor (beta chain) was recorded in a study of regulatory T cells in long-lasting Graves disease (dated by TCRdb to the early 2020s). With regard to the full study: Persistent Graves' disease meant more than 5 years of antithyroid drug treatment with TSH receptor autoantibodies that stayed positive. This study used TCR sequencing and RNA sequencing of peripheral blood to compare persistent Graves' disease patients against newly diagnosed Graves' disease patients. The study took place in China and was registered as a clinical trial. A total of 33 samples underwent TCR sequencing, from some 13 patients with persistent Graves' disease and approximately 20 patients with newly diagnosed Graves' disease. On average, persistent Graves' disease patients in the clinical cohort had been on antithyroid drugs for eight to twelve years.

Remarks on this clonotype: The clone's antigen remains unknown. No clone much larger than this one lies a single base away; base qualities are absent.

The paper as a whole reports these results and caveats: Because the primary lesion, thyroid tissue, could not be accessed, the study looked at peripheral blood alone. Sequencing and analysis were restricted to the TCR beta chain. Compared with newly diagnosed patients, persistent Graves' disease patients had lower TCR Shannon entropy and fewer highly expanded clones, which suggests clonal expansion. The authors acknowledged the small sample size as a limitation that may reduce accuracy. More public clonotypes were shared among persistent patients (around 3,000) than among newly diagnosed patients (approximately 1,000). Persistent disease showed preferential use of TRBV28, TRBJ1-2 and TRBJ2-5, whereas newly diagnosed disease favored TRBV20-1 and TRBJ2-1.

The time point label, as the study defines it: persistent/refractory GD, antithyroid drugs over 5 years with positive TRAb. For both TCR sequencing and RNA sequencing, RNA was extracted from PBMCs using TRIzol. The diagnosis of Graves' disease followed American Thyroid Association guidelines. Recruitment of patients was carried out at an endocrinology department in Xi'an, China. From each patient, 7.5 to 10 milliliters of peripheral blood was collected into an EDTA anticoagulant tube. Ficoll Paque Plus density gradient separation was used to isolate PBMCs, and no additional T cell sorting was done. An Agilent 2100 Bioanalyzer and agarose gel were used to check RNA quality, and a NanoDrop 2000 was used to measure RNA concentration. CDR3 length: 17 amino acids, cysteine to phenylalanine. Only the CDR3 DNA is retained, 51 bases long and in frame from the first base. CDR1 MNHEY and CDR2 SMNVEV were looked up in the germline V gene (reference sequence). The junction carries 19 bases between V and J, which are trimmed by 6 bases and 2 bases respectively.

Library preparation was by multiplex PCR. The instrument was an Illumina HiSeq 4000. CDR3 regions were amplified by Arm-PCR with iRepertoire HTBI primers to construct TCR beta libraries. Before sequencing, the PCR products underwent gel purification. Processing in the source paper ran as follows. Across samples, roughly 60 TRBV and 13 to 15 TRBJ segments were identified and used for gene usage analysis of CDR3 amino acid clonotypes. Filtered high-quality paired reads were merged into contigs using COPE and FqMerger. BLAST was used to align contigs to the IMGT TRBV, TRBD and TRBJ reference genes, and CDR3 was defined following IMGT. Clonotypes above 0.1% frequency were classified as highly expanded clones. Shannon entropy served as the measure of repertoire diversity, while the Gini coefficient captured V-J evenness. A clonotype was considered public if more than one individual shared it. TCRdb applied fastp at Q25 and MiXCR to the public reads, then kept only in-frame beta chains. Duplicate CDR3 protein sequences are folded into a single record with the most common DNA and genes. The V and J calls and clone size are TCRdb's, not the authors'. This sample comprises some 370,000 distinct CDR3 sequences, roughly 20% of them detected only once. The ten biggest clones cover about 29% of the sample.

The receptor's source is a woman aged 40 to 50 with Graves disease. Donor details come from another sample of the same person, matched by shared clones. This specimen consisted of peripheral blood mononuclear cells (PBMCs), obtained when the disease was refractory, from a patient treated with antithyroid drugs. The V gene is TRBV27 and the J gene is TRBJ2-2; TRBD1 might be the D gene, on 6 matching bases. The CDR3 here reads CASSNYREPPNTGELFF. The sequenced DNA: TGTGCCAGCAGCAACTACAGGGAGCCCCCCAACACCGGGGAGCTGTTTTTT.